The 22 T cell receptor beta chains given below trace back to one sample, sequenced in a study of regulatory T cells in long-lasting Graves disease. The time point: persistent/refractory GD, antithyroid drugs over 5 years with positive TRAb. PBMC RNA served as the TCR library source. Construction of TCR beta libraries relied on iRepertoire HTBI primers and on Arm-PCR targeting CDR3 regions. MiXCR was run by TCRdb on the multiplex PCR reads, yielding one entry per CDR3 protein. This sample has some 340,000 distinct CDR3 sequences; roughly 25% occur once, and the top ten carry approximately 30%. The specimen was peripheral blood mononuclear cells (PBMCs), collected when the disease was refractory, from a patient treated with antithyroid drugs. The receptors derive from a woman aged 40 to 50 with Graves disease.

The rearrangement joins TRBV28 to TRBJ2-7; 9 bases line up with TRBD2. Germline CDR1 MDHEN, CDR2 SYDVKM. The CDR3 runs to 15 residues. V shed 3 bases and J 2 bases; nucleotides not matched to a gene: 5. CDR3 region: CASSLSLAGTYEQYF. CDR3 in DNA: TGTGCCAGCAGTTTGTCCCTAGCGGGAACCTACGAGCAGTACTTC.

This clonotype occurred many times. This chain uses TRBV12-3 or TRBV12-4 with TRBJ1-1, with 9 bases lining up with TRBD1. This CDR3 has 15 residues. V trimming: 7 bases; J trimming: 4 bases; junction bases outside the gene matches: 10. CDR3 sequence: CASNAYRGRATEAFF. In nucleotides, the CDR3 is TGTGCCAGCAATGCCTACAGGGGGCGAGCCACTGAAGCTTTCTTT.

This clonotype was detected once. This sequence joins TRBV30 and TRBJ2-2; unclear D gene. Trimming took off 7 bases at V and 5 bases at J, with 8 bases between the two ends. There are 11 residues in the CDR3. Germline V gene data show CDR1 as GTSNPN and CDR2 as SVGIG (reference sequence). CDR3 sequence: CALRLTGELFF. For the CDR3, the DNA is TGTGCCTTAAGGTTAACCGGGGAGCTGTTTTTT.

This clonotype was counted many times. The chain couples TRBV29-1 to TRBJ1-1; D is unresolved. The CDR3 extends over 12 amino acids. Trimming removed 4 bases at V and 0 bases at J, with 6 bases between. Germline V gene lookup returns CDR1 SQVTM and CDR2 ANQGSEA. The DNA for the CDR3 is TGCAGCGTTGGCACGTTGAACACTGAAGCTTTCTTT. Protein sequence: CSVGTLNTEAFF.

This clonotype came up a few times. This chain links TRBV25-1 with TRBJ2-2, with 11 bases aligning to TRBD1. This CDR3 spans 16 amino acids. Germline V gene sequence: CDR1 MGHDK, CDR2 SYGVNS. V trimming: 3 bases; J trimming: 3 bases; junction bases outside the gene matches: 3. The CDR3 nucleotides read TGTGCCAGCAGTGAGAGGACAGGGGGCGACACCGGGGAGCTGTTTTTT. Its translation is CASSERTGGDTGELFF.

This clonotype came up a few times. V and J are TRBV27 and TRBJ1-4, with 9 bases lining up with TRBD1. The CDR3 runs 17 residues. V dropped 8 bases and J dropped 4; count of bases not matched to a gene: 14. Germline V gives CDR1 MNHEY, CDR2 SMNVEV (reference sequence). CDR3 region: CASANPPQGAGNEKLFF. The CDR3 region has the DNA TGTGCCAGCGCCAATCCCCCACAGGGGGCTGGTAATGAAAAACTGTTTTTT.

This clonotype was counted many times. CDR3 DNA: TGTGCCAGCAGTTTTTGGACAGGGGATAATTCACCCCTCCACTTT. Translation gives CASSFWTGDNSPLHF. The chain uses TRBV28 and TRBJ1-6, with TRBD1 identical over 9 bases. The germline gives CDR1 MDHEN, CDR2 SYDVKM. The CDR3 has 15 residues. Germline trimming cut 3 bases from V and 5 bases from J; bases unmatched to any gene: 2.

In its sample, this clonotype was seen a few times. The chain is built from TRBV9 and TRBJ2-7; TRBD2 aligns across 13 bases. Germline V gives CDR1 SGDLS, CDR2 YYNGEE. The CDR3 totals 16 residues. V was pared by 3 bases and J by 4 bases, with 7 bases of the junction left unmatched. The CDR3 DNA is TGTGCCAGCAGCGCCGGGACTAGCGGGATCTTATACGAGCAGTACTTC. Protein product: CASSAGTSGILYEQYF. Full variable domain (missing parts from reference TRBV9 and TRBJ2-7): DSGVTQTPKHLITATGQRVTLRCSPRSGDLSVYWYQQSLDQGLQFLIQYYNGEERAKGNILERFSAQQFPDLHSELNLSSLELGDSALYFCASSAGTSGILYEQYFGPGTRLTVT.

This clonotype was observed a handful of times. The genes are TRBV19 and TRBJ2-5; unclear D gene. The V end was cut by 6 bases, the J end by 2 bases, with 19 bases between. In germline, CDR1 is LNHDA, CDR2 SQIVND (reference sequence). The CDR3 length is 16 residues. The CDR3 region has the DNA TGTGCCAGTAGCCTCGCACCGAACTTCCTTCAAGAGACCCAGTACTTC. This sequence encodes CASSLAPNFLQETQYF.

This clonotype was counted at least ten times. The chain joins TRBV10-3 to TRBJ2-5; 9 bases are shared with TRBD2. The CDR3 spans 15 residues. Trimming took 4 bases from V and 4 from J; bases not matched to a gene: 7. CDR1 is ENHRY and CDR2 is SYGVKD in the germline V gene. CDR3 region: CAISGGSGSVETQYF. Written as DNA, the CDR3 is TGTGCCATCAGTGGGGGTAGCGGGAGCGTAGAGACCCAGTACTTC.

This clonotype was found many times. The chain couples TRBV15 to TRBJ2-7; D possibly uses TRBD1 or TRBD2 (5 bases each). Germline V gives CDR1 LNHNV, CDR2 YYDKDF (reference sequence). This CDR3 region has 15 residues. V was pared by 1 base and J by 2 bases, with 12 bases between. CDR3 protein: CATSRVASRAYEQYF. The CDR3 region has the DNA TGTGCCACCAGCAGAGTGGCTAGCAGGGCCTACGAGCAGTACTTC.

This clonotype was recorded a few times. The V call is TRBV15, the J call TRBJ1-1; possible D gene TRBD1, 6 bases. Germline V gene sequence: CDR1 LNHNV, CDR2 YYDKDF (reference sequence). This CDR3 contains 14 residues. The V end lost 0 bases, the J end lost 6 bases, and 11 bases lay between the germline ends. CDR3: CATSRDIGQPEAFF. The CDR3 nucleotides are TGTGCCACCAGCAGAGATATAGGACAGCCTGAAGCTTTCTTT.

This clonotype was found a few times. CDR3 nucleotide sequence: TGTGCCAGCAGCCAAGGGTCGGGACTAGCGGGATTTTACGAGCAGTACTTC. It is translated as CASSQGSGLAGFYEQYF. The chain employs TRBV3-1 and TRBJ2-7; 13 bases line up with TRBD2. There are 17 residues in the CDR3. V was clipped by 1 base and J by 4 bases; unmatched bases: 7. Germline lookup yields CDR1 LGHDT and CDR2 YNNKEL (reference sequence).

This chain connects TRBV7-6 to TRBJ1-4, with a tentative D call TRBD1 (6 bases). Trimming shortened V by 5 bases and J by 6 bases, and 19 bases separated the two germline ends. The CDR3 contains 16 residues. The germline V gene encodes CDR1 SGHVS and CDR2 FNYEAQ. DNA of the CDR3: TGTGCCAGCAGCAACCCCATGGGGGGGCAGCATGAAAAACTGTTTTTT. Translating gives CASSNPMGGQHEKLFF.

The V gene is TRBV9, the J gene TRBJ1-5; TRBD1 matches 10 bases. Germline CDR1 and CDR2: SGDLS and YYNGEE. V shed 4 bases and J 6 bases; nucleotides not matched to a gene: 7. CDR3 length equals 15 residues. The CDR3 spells CASSRPGQGIQPQHF. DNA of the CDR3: TGTGCCAGCAGCCGACCGGGACAGGGGATTCAGCCCCAGCATTTT.

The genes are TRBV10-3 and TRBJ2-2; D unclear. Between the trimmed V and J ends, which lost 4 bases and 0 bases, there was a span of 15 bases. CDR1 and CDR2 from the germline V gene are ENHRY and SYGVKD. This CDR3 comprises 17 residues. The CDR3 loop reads CAISVPGRKTNTGELFF. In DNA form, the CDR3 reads TGTGCCATCAGTGTCCCAGGCCGCAAGACGAACACCGGGGAGCTGTTTTTT.

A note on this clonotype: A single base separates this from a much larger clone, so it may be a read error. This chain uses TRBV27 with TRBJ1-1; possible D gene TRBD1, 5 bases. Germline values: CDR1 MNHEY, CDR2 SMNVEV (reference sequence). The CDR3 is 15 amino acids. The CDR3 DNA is TGTGCCAGCAGTTTAAGGGGCTCTTTTGTATCGTCAGCTCTCTTT. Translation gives CASSLRGSFVSSALF.

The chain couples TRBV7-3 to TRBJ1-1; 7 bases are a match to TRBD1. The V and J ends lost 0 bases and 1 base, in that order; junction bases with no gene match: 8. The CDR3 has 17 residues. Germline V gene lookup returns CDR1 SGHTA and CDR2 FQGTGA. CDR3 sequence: CASSLTWTGRKNTEAFF. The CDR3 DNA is TGTGCCAGCAGCTTAACGTGGACAGGACGTAAGAACACTGAAGCTTTCTTT.

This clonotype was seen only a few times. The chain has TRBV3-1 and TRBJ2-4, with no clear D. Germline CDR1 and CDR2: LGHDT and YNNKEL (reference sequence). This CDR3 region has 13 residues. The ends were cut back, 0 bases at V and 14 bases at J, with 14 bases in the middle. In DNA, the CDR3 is TGTGCCAGCAGCCAAGATCGAGGCGGCAGGAAGTACTTC. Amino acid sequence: CASSQDRGGRKYF. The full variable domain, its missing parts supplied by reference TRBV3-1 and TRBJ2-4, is DTAVSQTPKYLVTQMGNDKSIKCEQNLGHDTMYWYKQDSKKFLKIMFSYNNKELIINETVPNRFSPKSPDKAHLNLHINSLELGDSAVYFCASSQDRGGRKYFGAGTRLSVL.

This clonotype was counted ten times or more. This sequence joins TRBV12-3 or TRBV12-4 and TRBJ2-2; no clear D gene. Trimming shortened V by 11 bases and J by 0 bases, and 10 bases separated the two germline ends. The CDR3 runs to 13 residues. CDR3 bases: TGTGCCGGGCGAAGAACGAACACCGGGGAGCTGTTTTTT. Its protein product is CAGRRTNTGELFF.

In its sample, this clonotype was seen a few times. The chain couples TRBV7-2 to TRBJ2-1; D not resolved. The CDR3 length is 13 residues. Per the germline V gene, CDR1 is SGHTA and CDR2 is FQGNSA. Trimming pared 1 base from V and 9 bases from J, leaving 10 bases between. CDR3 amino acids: CASSLEVSREQFF. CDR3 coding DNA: TGTGCCAGCAGCTTAGAGGTTAGCCGTGAGCAGTTCTTC.

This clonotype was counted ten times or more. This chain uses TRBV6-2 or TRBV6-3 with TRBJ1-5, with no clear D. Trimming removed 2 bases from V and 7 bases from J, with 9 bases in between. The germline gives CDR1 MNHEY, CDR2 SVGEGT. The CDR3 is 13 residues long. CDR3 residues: CASSYLGEQPQHF. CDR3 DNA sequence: TGTGCCAGCAGTTACCTAGGAGAGCAGCCCCAGCATTTT.